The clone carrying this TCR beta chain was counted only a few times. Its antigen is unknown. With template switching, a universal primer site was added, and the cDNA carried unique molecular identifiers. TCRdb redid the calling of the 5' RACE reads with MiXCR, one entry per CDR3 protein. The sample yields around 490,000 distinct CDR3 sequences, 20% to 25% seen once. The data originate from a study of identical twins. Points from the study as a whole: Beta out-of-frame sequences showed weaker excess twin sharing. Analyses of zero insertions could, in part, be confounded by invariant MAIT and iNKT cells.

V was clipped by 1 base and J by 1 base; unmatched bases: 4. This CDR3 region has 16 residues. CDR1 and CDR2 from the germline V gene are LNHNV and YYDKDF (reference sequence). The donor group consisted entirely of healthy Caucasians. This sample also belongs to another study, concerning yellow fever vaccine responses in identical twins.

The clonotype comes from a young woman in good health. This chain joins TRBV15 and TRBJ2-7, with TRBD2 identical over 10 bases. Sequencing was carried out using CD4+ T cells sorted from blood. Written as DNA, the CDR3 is TGTGCCACCAGCAGAGCTAGCGGGAGCGGGTCCTACGAGCAGTACTTC. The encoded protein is CATSRASGSGSYEQYF.